The 28 T cell receptor beta chains presented below share a single source sample, sequenced in a study of cytomegalovirus exposure and HLA in healthy donors. Repertoires were generated with immunoSEQ multiplex PCR, while TCRdb's copy carries only in-frame clones and drops some. The sample records 200,000 to 300,000 clones, about 88% being singletons. The sample comprised PBMCs. The receptor set was obtained from a man younger than 30 in good health and CMV-seropositive.

The rearrangement uses TRBV7-9 and TRBJ2-1; TRBD1 matches at 7 bases. V dropped 5 bases and J dropped 8; count of bases not matched to a gene: 12. Germline loops: CDR1 SEHNR, CDR2 FQNEAQ (reference sequence). CDR3 size: 15 residues. This chain's CDR3 is CASSDHRGSGDEQFF. The DNA for the CDR3 is TGTGCCAGCAGCGATCACAGGGGATCTGGGGATGAGCAGTTCTTC.

V is TRBV9 and J is TRBJ2-5, with a tentative D call TRBD1 (7 bases). This CDR3 has 17 residues. V was clipped by 0 bases and J by 2 bases, with 17 bases between them. Germline assignment: CDR1 SGDLS and CDR2 YYNGEE. The CDR3 is CASSVGLRRGPQETQYF. CDR3 DNA sequence: TGTGCCAGCAGCGTAGGCCTTAGGAGGGGGCCTCAAGAGACCCAGTACTTC.

A single count supports this clone. Here the CDR3 reads CASSPGLAANEQFF. The CDR3 DNA sequence: TGTGCCAGCAGTCCGGGACTAGCCGCCAATGAGCAGTTCTTC. The J gene is TRBJ2-1, the V gene TRBV27, with TRBD2 matching 9 bases. CDR1 MNHEY and CDR2 SMNVEV come from the germline V gene (reference sequence). The CDR3 consists of 14 residues. V dropped 5 bases and J dropped 6; count of bases not matched to a gene: 5.

The chain recombines TRBV11-2 with TRBJ2-1; TRBD2 matches at 8 bases. This CDR3 region has 12 residues. The V gene's germline CDR1 is SGHAT and CDR2 FQNNGV. Unmatched junction bases numbered 1, after V lost 4 bases and J lost 8 bases. The CDR3 is CASSWTSHEQFF. The CDR3 nucleotides read TGTGCCAGCAGCTGGACTAGCCATGAGCAGTTCTTC.

J is TRBJ1-5 and V is TRBV28; 9 nucleotides align to TRBD1. Unmatched junction bases numbered 3, after V lost 5 bases and J lost 4 bases. The CDR3 extends over 14 amino acids. The germline V gene has CDR1 MDHEN and CDR2 SYDVKM. DNA for the CDR3: TGTGCCAGCAGTGAAGGACAGGGGAATCAGCCCCAGCATTTT. It encodes CASSEGQGNQPQHF.

The chain couples TRBV10-1 to TRBJ1-1; TRBD1 aligns across 7 bases. Germline V CDR1 and CDR2: WNHNN, SYGVQD (reference sequence). V shed 6 bases, J shed 5 bases, and the junction held 15 bases outside the gene matches. The CDR3 is 16 amino acids. The CDR3 nucleotides read TGCGCCAGCAGCAGGGGACAGAACGTACCAAGGACTGAAGCTTTCTTT. Translation gives CASSRGQNVPRTEAFF.

This clone was observed a single time. The gene calls are TRBV5-1 and TRBJ2-2; D may be TRBD1 (6 bases). The germline gives CDR1 SGHRS, CDR2 YFSETQ. CDR3 length: 15 residues. Trimming removed 2 bases at V and 2 bases at J, with 10 bases between. The CDR3 loop reads CASSLSGVNTGELFF. The CDR3 DNA follows: TGCGCCAGCAGCTTATCAGGGGTTAACACCGGGGAGCTGTTTTTT.

This clone has just a few counts. The CDR3 is CASSRDRNQGANVLTF. CDR3 nucleotides: TGTGCCAGCTCACGGGACAGAAACCAGGGGGCCAACGTCCTGACTTTC. The chain links TRBV18 to TRBJ2-6, with 7 bases matching TRBD1. V gave up 4 bases and J gave up 4 bases; unmatched junction bases: 7. Germline assignment: CDR1 KGHSH and CDR2 LQKENI. The CDR3 loop spans 16 amino acids.

V and J are TRBV28 and TRBJ1-4; TRBD1 matches 7 bases. The germline gives CDR1 MDHEN, CDR2 SYDVKM. The CDR3 has 14 amino acids. The trim removed 2 bases at V and 8 bases at J, leaving 5 bases unmatched. The CDR3 coding sequence is TGTGCCAGCAGTTTAGTAGGGGGCAGAGAAAAACTGTTTTTT. This codes for CASSLVGGREKLFF.

The chain joins TRBV9 to TRBJ2-1, with D possibly matching TRBD1 (7 bases). Per germline, CDR1 SGDLS and CDR2 YYNGEE. The CDR3 is made up of 16 amino acids. V lost 2 bases and J 8 bases, leaving 20 bases between the germline ends. CDR3 amino acids: CASSVEPEAGGYEQFF. CDR3 nucleotide sequence: TGTGCCAGCAGCGTGGAGCCTGAGGCAGGGGGGTATGAGCAGTTCTTC.

The chain links TRBV9 to TRBJ2-6, with 8 positions matching TRBD2. V lost 3 bases to trimming and J lost 0 bases; unmatched junction nucleotides: 8. Germline assignment: CDR1 SGDLS and CDR2 YYNGEE. The CDR3 has 18 amino acids. CDR3: CASSGTGTRGSGANVLTF. For the CDR3, the DNA is TGTGCCAGCAGCGGTACCGGGACTAGGGGCTCTGGGGCCAACGTCCTGACTTTC.

The chain links TRBV9 to TRBJ1-5, with D perhaps TRBD1 (5 bases). The CDR3 is made up of 15 amino acids. Germline V gives CDR1 SGDLS, CDR2 YYNGEE. Between the trimmed V and J ends, which lost 7 bases and 1 base, there was a span of 15 bases. Here the CDR3 DNA reads TGTGCCAGCGCCTGGGGGGACGGGAGCAATCAGCCCCAGCATTTT. This translates into CASAWGDGSNQPQHF.

This clone appeared a single time. The gene calls are TRBV27 and TRBJ2-7, with D possibly TRBD2 on 6 matching bases. The germline V gene encodes CDR1 MNHEY and CDR2 SMNVEV (reference sequence). V was shortened by 5 bases and J by 2 bases, with 16 bases between the two germline ends. The CDR3 runs to 15 residues. The chain's CDR3 is CASSHAGGSAYEQYF. The CDR3 DNA reads TGTGCCAGCAGTCACGCCGGGGGATCCGCCTACGAGCAGTACTTC.

The chain combines TRBV20-1 with TRBJ2-7, with D hard to call. The CDR3 loop spans 10 amino acids. CDR1 and CDR2 (germline): DFQATT, SNEGSKA (reference sequence). Between the trimmed V and J ends, which lost 5 bases and 2 bases, there was a span of 4 bases. The CDR3 spells CSAGPYEQYF. Here the CDR3 DNA reads TGCAGTGCTGGACCCTACGAGCAGTACTTC.

The chain carries TRBV27 and TRBJ2-7; TRBD2 aligns across 7 bases. The germline gives CDR1 MNHEY, CDR2 SMNVEV (reference sequence). This CDR3 is built from 13 residues. Unmatched junction bases numbered 3, after V lost 3 bases and J lost 4 bases. DNA for the CDR3: TGTGCCAGCAGTTTTACGGGAGGATACGAGCAGTACTTC. Translation gives CASSFTGGYEQYF.

The V and J genes are TRBV20-1 and TRBJ2-7; D unclear. The CDR3 covers 11 residues. Trimming pared 3 bases from V and 4 bases from J, leaving 7 bases between. Per germline, CDR1 DFQATT and CDR2 SNEGSKA (reference sequence). The CDR3 DNA reads as TGCAGTGCTAGTTGGGTATACGAGCAGTACTTC. Protein product: CSASWVYEQYF.

Remarks on this clone: In the same sample, other DNA sequences code for this CDR3. This chain connects TRBV7-9 to TRBJ2-7, with D perhaps matching TRBD2 (6 bases). The CDR3 loop spans 14 amino acids. The V and J ends lost 4 bases and 0 bases respectively, with 10 bases between them. The germline gives CDR1 SEHNR, CDR2 FQNEAQ (reference sequence). CDR3 protein: CASSSSVSSYEQYF. The DNA for the CDR3 is TGTGCCAGCAGCTCTAGCGTCAGCTCCTACGAGCAGTACTTC.

This chain joins TRBV6-5 and TRBJ2-3, with D unresolved. The length of the CDR3 is 15 residues. V lost 4 bases and J 2 bases, leaving 13 bases between the germline ends. The V gene's germline CDR1 is MNHEY and CDR2 SVGAGI. CDR3 coding DNA: TGTGCCAGCAGTTTAGGCGGCGGTCCCACAGATACGCAGTATTTT. This codes for CASSLGGGPTDTQYF.

V is TRBV30 and J is TRBJ2-5; D uncertain. This CDR3 contains 12 residues. Germline CDR1 GTSNPN, CDR2 SVGIG (reference sequence). Trimming removed 4 bases from V and 2 bases from J, with 8 bases in between. CDR3 protein: CAWMSQQETQYF. CDR3 DNA: TGTGCCTGGATGTCCCAACAAGAGACCCAGTACTTC.

The gene calls are TRBV5-6 and TRBJ2-1; D not resolved. Germline CDR1 SGHDT, CDR2 YYEEEE. The CDR3 covers 15 residues. The V and J ends lost 0 bases and 6 bases respectively, with 13 bases between them. CDR3 loop: CASSLGVMVGNEQFF. The CDR3 region has the DNA TGTGCCAGCAGCTTGGGGGTTATGGTCGGCAATGAGCAGTTCTTC.

This chain uses TRBV9 with TRBJ1-2; 7 bases fit TRBD1. The germline gives CDR1 SGDLS, CDR2 YYNGEE. This CDR3 has 15 residues. V trimming: 3 bases; J trimming: 2 bases; junction bases outside the gene matches: 7. CDR3 DNA sequence: TGTGCCAGCAGCGCCCAAAGGGGACAGAACTATGGCTACACCTTC. It encodes CASSAQRGQNYGYTF. Based on the CDR3 plus reference TRBV9 and TRBJ1-2, the full variable domain is DSGVTQTPKHLITATGQRVTLRCSPRSGDLSVYWYQQSLDQGLQFLIQYYNGEERAKGNILERFSAQQFPDLHSELNLSSLELGDSALYFCASSAQRGQNYGYTFGSGTRLTVV.

The J gene is TRBJ1-1, the V gene TRBV7-9, with TRBD1 matching 8 bases. Germline trimming cut 4 bases from V and 4 bases from J; bases unmatched to any gene: 5. The CDR3 consists of 14 residues. Germline V gene data show CDR1 as SEHNR and CDR2 as FQNEAQ (reference sequence). This CDR3 reads CASSSTGVSTEAFF. The DNA for the CDR3 is TGTGCCAGCAGCTCGACAGGGGTTAGCACTGAAGCTTTCTTT.

This sequence joins TRBV6-1 and TRBJ1-2, with a possible D match to TRBD1 (6 bases). Per the germline V gene, CDR1 is MNHNS and CDR2 is SASEGT. CDR3 length: 13 amino acids. The V end was cut by 6 bases, the J end by 5 bases, with 13 bases between. CDR3 loop: CASRETGGYGYTF. In DNA, the CDR3 is TGTGCCAGCAGGGAGACAGGTGGATATGGCTACACCTTC.

The chain joins TRBV6-6 to TRBJ2-2; D gene unclear. CDR1 MNHNY and CDR2 SVGAGI come from the germline V gene (reference sequence). The CDR3 consists of 15 residues. V lost 5 bases and J lost 6, with 16 bases in between. CDR3 amino acids: CASSHLTFSAGELFF. The CDR3 DNA is TGTGCCAGCAGTCACCTGACCTTCTCGGCCGGGGAGCTGTTTTTT.

At least ten counts were recorded for this clone. The chain uses TRBV4-2 and TRBJ2-2, with 9 bases identical to TRBD2. The CDR3 length is 16 residues. V lost 0 bases and J lost 7; bases outside the gene matches: 6. Germline-derived CDR1 and CDR2 are LGHNA and YNFKEQ. In DNA form, the CDR3 reads TGTGCCAGCAGCCAAGAAGCGGGGGGTTCATACGGGGAGCTGTTTTTT. Encoded protein: CASSQEAGGSYGELFF.

The chain employs TRBV15 and TRBJ2-1; 9 bases line up with TRBD2. This CDR3 region has 17 residues. The germline CDR1 and CDR2 sequences are LNHNV and YYDKDF (reference sequence). V lost 5 bases to trimming and J lost 7 bases; unmatched junction nucleotides: 15. In DNA form, the CDR3 reads TGTGCCACCAGCGCCCAACTTTTAGCGGGAGTGGGTAATGAGCAGTTCTTC. Its protein is CATSAQLLAGVGNEQFF.

The chain employs TRBV6-1 and TRBJ2-1, with 8 bases matching TRBD2. The junction had 4 bases not matched to a gene; V was cut back by 2 bases and J by 4 bases. CDR1 and CDR2 (germline): MNHNS, SASEGT. The CDR3 is 15 residues long. The CDR3 bases are TGTGCCAGCAGTGAATTAAAGCGGGGGTACAATGAGCAGTTCTTC. Translated: CASSELKRGYNEQFF.

The rearrangement joins TRBV5-1 to TRBJ2-1, with D possibly being TRBD2 (5 bases). Germline CDR1 and CDR2: SGHRS and YFSETQ. CDR3 length: 16 residues. The V gene lost 0 bases and the J gene lost 0 bases, with 10 bases spanning the gap. The CDR3: CASSLVPGSSYNEQFF. The CDR3 nucleotides read TGCGCCAGCAGCTTGGTCCCGGGGAGCTCCTACAATGAGCAGTTCTTC.